This TCR beta chain was recorded in a study of beta chain features in type 1 diabetes. The authors reverse transcribed all of the isolated RNA, so sequencing captured expressed TCRB transcripts. The assay was immunoSEQ multiplex PCR, and TCRdb's table has in-frame clones only and misses some. The sample lists hundreds of thousands of clones, roughly 9% occurring once. Study-level points and caveats: Type 1 diabetes patients had moderately but significantly shorter TCRB CDR3s in all four CD4+ subsets.

As regards this clone: What it recognizes is unknown.

Losses at the gene ends were 4 bases for V and 1 base for J; bases not matched to a gene: 6. Germline V gene sequence: CDR1 SGHDT, CDR2 YYEEEE. This CDR3 has 15 residues. This receptor was identified in a man aged 25 to 40 with type 1 diabetes. The sequencing sample was made of central memory CD4+ T cells from blood. V gene TRBV5-6 combines with J gene TRBJ2-3; 7 nucleotides align to TRBD1. The CDR3 loop is CASSNRDRGTDTQYF. The CDR3 DNA follows: TGTGCCAGCAGCAACCGGGACAGAGGCACAGATACGCAGTATTTT.